This T cell receptor (beta chain) originates from a study of blood T cell repertoires in COVID-19. At the level of the study: The United States, Italy and Spain supplied acute and convalescent COVID-19 samples. Sources were T cells, B-cell-depleted T cells, or PBMCs; the material itself was cDNA or gDNA.

Germline CDR1 SSHAT, CDR2 FNYEAQ (reference sequence). Trimming cost V 5 bases and J 6 bases; bases outside gene matches: 10. The CDR3 sequence is 16 residues long. Per the authors' pipeline: For nucleated cells, counts were estimated from reference gene primer amplification. Here immunoSEQ multiplex PCR was the method, and the copy in TCRdb shows in-frame clones only, minus some. For V, J and clone size, that table is used; D and trimming come from the DNA. This table has roughly 380,000 clones, around 85% appearing once. The specimen was peripheral blood. The chain has TRBV7-7 and TRBJ1-4; 9 nucleotides match TRBD1. The TCR comes from a woman aged 18-35 years with acute or convalescent COVID-19. Written as DNA, the CDR3 is TGTGCCAGCAGCCCCCTAGTTGGGACAGGGTATGAAAAACTGTTTTTT. Translated: CASSPLVGTGYEKLFF.